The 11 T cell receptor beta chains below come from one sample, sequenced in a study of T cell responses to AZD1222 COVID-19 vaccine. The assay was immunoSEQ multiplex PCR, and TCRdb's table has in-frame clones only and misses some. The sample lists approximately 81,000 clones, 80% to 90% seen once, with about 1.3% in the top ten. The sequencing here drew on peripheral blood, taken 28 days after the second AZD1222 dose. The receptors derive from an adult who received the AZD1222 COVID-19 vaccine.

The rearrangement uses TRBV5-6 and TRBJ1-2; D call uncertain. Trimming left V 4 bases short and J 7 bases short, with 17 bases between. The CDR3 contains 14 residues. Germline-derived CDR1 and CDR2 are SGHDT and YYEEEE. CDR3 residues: CASSPEATRGGYTF. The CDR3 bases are TGTGCCAGCAGCCCGGAGGCCACACGGGGTGGCTACACCTTC.

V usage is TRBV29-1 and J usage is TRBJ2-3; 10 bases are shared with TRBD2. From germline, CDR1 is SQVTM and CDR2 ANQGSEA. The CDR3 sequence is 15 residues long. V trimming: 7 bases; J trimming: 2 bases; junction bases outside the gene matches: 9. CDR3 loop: CSAGASGRATDTQYF. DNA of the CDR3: TGCAGCGCCGGGGCTAGCGGGAGAGCCACAGATACGCAGTATTTT.

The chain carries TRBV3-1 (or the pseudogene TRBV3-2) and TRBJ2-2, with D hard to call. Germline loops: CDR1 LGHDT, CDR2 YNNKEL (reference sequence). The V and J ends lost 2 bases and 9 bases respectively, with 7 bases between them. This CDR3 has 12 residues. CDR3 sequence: CASSQPDRELFF. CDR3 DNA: TGTGCCAGCAGCCAACCGGACCGGGAGCTGTTTTTT.

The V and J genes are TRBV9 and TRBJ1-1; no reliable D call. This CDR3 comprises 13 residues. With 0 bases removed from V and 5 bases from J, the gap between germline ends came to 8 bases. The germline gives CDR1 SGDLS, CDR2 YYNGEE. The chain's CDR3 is CASSVGGRTEAFF. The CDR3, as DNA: TGTGCCAGCAGCGTAGGAGGGCGGACTGAAGCTTTCTTT.

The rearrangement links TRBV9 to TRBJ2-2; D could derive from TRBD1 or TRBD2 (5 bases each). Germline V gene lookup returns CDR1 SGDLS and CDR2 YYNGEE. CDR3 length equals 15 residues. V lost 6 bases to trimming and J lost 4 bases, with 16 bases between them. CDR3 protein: CASNRDPGFTGELFF. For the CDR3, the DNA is TGTGCCAGCAACCGGGACCCCGGTTTCACCGGGGAGCTGTTTTTT.

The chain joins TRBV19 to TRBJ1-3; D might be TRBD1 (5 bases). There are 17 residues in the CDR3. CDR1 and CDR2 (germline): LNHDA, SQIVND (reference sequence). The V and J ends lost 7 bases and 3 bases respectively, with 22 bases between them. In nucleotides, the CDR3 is TGTGCCAGTACCAACCCCGGCGGGGGAGTGTATGGAAACACCATATATTTT. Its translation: CASTNPGGGVYGNTIYF.

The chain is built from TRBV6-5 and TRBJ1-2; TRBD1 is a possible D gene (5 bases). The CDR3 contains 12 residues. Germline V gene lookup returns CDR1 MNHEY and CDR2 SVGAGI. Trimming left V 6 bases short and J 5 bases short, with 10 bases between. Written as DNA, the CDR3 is TGTGCCAGCAGCGCCCGGGGGTATGGCTACACCTTC. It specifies CASSARGYGYTF.

The CDR3 is CASSFQDNFSGNTIYF. For the CDR3, the DNA is TGTGCCAGCAGCTTCCAGGACAACTTCTCTGGAAACACCATATATTTT. This chain uses TRBV7-2 with TRBJ1-3; possible D gene TRBD1, 5 bases. V lost 3 bases to trimming and J lost 0 bases, with 12 bases between them. Per germline, CDR1 SGHTA and CDR2 FQGNSA. This CDR3 has 16 residues.

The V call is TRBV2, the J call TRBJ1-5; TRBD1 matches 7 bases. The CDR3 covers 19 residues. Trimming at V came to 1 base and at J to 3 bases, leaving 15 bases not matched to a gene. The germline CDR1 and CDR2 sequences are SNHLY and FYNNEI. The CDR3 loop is CASSEGTGPVWALNQPQHF. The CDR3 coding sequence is TGTGCCAGCAGTGAAGGGACAGGACCGGTTTGGGCACTCAATCAGCCCCAGCATTTT.

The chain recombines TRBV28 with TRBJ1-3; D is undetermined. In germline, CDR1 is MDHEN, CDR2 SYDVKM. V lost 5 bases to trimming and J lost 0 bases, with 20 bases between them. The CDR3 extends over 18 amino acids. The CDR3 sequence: CASSPPPTRSLSGNTIYF. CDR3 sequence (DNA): TGTGCCAGCAGTCCACCTCCTACCCGGAGTCTCTCTGGAAACACCATATATTTT.

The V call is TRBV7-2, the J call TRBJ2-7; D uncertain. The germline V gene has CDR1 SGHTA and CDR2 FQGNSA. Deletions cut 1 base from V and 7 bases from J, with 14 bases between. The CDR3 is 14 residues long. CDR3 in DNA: TGTGCCAGCAGCTTAGAGGGCGGATTGGGGGAGCAGTACTTC. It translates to CASSLEGGLGEQYF.